This passage covers 9 T cell receptor beta chains from one sample sequenced in a study of beta chain features in type 1 diabetes. These receptors' antigens are unknown. Expressed TCRB transcripts got sequenced, as all isolated RNA was reverse transcribed. Clones were sequenced by immunoSEQ multiplex PCR, and TCRdb holds only the in-frame ones, with some missing. Here the sample spans hundreds of thousands of clones, 13% being singletons. Study outcomes and limitations: Across all four CD4+ subsets, people with type 1 diabetes showed modestly shorter TCRB CDR3s.

The sample was naive CD4+ T cells from blood. Receptors originate from a man younger than 35 with type 1 diabetes.

This clone has only a few counts. The chain uses TRBV6-5 and TRBJ2-7; D unresolved. The germline V gene encodes CDR1 MNHEY and CDR2 SVGAGI. V dropped 5 bases and J dropped 0 bases, with 11 bases sitting between them. CDR3 length equals 14 residues. CDR3 amino acids: CASSISGSSYEQYF. The CDR3 DNA is TGTGCCAGCAGTATCTCAGGTTCCTCCTACGAGCAGTACTTC.

This clone was observed a few times. V gene TRBV29-1 combines with J gene TRBJ2-2; 9 bases agree with TRBD1. V lost 7 bases and J lost 0; bases outside the gene matches: 3. CDR3 length equals 14 residues. Germline V gene lookup returns CDR1 SQVTM and CDR2 ANQGSEA. The CDR3 reads CSARQGANTGELFF. The CDR3 DNA sequence: TGCAGCGCCCGACAGGGGGCGAACACCGGGGAGCTGTTTTTT.

This clone was counted between two and nine times. The sample carries other DNA sequences with the same CDR3. This sequence joins TRBV14 and TRBJ1-5; no clear D. CDR3 size: 12 residues. Germline values: CDR1 SGHDN, CDR2 FVKESK. Trimming took off 3 bases at V and 4 bases at J, with 4 bases between the two ends. The CDR3 loop reads CASSQGNQPQHF. The CDR3 DNA reads as TGTGCCAGCAGCCAGGGAAATCAGCCCCAGCATTTT.

Points on this clone: Other nucleotide sequences in the sample specify the same CDR3. The chain carries TRBV5-6 and TRBJ1-1; TRBD1 matches 8 bases. This CDR3 has 13 amino acids. CDR1 is SGHDT and CDR2 is YYEEEE in the germline V gene. Losses at the gene ends were 1 base for V and 5 bases for J; bases not matched to a gene: 1. CDR3 DNA sequence: TGTGCCAGCAGCTTGACAGGGGGAACTGAAGCTTTCTTT. Its protein product is CASSLTGGTEAFF.

The V and J genes are TRBV30 and TRBJ1-4; no reliable D call. Trimming took 3 bases from V and 8 from J, leaving 16 bases between them. Germline V gives CDR1 GTSNPN, CDR2 SVGIG (reference sequence). The CDR3 is made up of 14 amino acids. CDR3 region: CAWRGGSLGEKLFF. CDR3 coding DNA: TGTGCCTGGAGGGGCGGGAGTTTGGGGGAAAAACTGTTTTTT.

This clone was counted a few times. This chain connects TRBV19 to TRBJ1-2; D might be TRBD1 (5 bases). The CDR3 is 15 amino acids. Deletions cut 5 bases from V and 0 bases from J, with 13 bases between. CDR1 is LNHDA, CDR2 SQIVND, per germline (reference sequence). The CDR3 loop is CASSEVGDPNYGYTF. DNA of the CDR3: TGTGCCAGTAGTGAGGTCGGGGACCCTAACTATGGCTACACCTTC. The variable domain in full, with the rest retrieved from reference TRBV19 and TRBJ1-2, is DGGITQSPKYLFRKEGQNVTLSCEQNLNHDAMYWYRQDPGQGLRLIYYSQIVNDFQKGDIAEGYSVSREKKESFPLTVTSAQKNPTAFYLCASSEVGDPNYGYTFGSGTRLTVV.

This clone appeared a few times. Here the CDR3 reads CASSFGVGDYGYTF. Written as DNA, the CDR3 is TGTGCCAGCAGCTTCGGGGTAGGGGACTATGGCTACACCTTC. The chain carries TRBV5-4 and TRBJ1-2; TRBD1 might be the D (5 bases). Germline CDR1 SGHNT, CDR2 YYREEE (reference sequence). The V end lost 2 bases, the J end lost 3 bases, and 11 bases lay between the germline ends. This CDR3 is built from 14 residues.

The J gene is TRBJ2-2, the V gene TRBV2; the D gene is possibly TRBD2 (5 bases). Trimming removed 7 bases from V and 2 bases from J, with 11 bases in between. CDR3 length equals 14 residues. CDR1 is SNHLY, CDR2 FYNNEI, per germline. The chain's CDR3 is CASIPGGNTGELFF. CDR3 DNA sequence: TGTGCCAGCATCCCAGGAGGTAACACCGGGGAGCTGTTTTTT.

The CDR3, as DNA: TGCGCCAGCAGCCCTGGGACAGGAATTAACTATGGCTACACCTTC. It translates to CASSPGTGINYGYTF. The V call is TRBV5-1, the J call TRBJ1-2; 8 bases are a match to TRBD1. There are 15 residues in the CDR3. Germline-derived CDR1 and CDR2 are SGHRS and YFSETQ. Germline trimming cut 4 bases from V and 1 base from J; bases unmatched to any gene: 6.